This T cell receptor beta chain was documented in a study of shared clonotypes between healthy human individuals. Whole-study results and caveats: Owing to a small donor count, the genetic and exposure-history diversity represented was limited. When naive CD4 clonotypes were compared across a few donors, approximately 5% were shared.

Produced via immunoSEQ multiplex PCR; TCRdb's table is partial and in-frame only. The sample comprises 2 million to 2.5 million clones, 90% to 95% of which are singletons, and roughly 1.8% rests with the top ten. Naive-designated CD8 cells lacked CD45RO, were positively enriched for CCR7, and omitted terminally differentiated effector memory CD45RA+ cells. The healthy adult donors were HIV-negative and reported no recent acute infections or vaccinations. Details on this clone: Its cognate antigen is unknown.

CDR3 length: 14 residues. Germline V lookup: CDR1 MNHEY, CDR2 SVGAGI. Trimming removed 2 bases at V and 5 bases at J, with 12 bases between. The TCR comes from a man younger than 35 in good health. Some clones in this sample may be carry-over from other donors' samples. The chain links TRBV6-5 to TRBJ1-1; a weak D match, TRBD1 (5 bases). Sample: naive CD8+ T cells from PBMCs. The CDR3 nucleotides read TGTGCCAGCAGTTACAGGGTAGGGGCGACTGAAGCTTTCTTT. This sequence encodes CASSYRVGATEAFF.